The sequence of this T cell receptor beta chain was determined in a study of blood T cell repertoires in COVID-19. About the study: Sites across the United States, Italy and Spain contributed samples from acute and convalescent COVID-19. T cells, B-cell-depleted T cells, or PBMCs provided the cDNA or gDNA that served as material.

Authors' processing steps: The authors estimated nucleated cell counts from reference gene primer amplification. This table comes from immunoSEQ multiplex PCR, and its TCRdb copy is limited to in-frame clones, with some not included. V, J and clone size are taken as reported in that table, and D and trimming were inferred from the DNA itself. The table includes fewer than 150,000 clones, 84% detected once. The V segment lost 5 bases and the J segment 5 bases; nucleotides outside the gene matches: 11. From germline, CDR1 is LNHDA and CDR2 SQIVND (reference sequence). CDR3 length equals 16 residues. The clonotype comes from a human donor in a cohort sampled during active COVID-19. The rearrangement links TRBV19 to TRBJ2-5; 10 positions match TRBD2. The sequenced sample was peripheral blood. The CDR3 loop reads CASSPRGSGGLETQYF. For the CDR3, the DNA is TGTGCCAGTAGTCCCCGGGGTAGCGGGGGGCTGGAGACCCAGTACTTC. Using reference TRBV19 and TRBJ2-5 for the parts outside the CDR3, the full variable domain is DGGITQSPKYLFRKEGQNVTLSCEQNLNHDAMYWYRQDPGQGLRLIYYSQIVNDFQKGDIAEGYSVSREKKESFPLTVTSAQKNPTAFYLCASSPRGSGGLETQYFGPGTRLLVL.